These 21 T cell receptor beta chains share one sample of origin, sequenced in a study of blood T cell repertoires in COVID-19. Profiling relied on immunoSEQ multiplex PCR, and the TCRdb table lists in-frame clones only, not all of them. This sample has roughly 150,000 clones, with around 82% found just once. Sequencing was done on a sample of peripheral blood. These receptors were obtained from a woman of 80 years or more with acute or convalescent COVID-19.

This rearrangement joins TRBV4-1 to TRBJ2-5, with D possibly being TRBD2 (6 bases). CDR3 length: 16 residues. CDR1 MGHRA and CDR2 YSYEKL come from the germline V gene. The V and J ends lost 0 bases and 4 bases respectively, with 15 bases between them. The DNA of the CDR3 is TGCGCCAGCAGCCAAGATGGGGGGAGGAGTACAGAGACCCAGTACTTC. This codes for CASSQDGGRSTETQYF.

V and J are TRBV19 and TRBJ2-2; TRBD1 might be the D (6 bases). The CDR3 runs to 15 residues. Trimming took off 4 bases at V and 5 bases at J, with 14 bases between the two ends. CDR1 and CDR2 (germline): LNHDA, SQIVND (reference sequence). The CDR3 is CASSKTGILTGELFF. CDR3 nucleotide sequence: TGTGCCAGTAGTAAAACAGGGATACTAACCGGGGAGCTGTTTTTT. The full variable domain, rest sourced from reference TRBV19 and TRBJ2-2, is DGGITQSPKYLFRKEGQNVTLSCEQNLNHDAMYWYRQDPGQGLRLIYYSQIVNDFQKGDIAEGYSVSREKKESFPLTVTSAQKNPTAFYLCASSKTGILTGELFFGEGSRLTVL.

The chain joins TRBV6-2 or TRBV6-3 to TRBJ2-3, with D hard to call. V lost 0 bases, J lost 4 bases, and 11 bases lay in between. The germline CDR1 and CDR2 sequences are MNHEY and SVGEGT. The CDR3 is 15 amino acids. The CDR3 DNA reads TGTGCCAGCAGTTACTCGCCCTATCCCCCAGATACGCAGTATTTT. It is translated as CASSYSPYPPDTQYF.

The V call is TRBV5-1, the J call TRBJ1-4; D is perhaps TRBD1 (5 bases). Germline CDR1 reads SGHRS; CDR2 reads YFSETQ. The V end was cut by 4 bases, the J end by 0 bases, with 7 bases between. The CDR3 totals 14 residues. The CDR3 is CASSHRSTNEKLFF. The CDR3 DNA follows: TGCGCCAGCAGCCACAGGTCAACTAATGAAAAACTGTTTTTT.

V is TRBV7-2 and J is TRBJ2-7; weak D call: TRBD2 (6 bases). CDR1 is SGHTA and CDR2 is FQGNSA in the germline V gene. This CDR3 comprises 17 residues. V dropped 1 base and J dropped 3 bases, with 19 bases sitting between them. CDR3 bases: TGTGCCAGCAGCTTAGGATGGGCTAGCGATCTCCTCTACGAGCAGTACTTC. Its protein is CASSLGWASDLLYEQYF.

The chain has TRBV9 and TRBJ1-4; no definite D call. The CDR3 loop spans 13 amino acids. V lost 3 bases and J 7 bases, leaving 10 bases between the germline ends. Looked up from germline, CDR1 is SGDLS and CDR2 is YYNGEE. The CDR3 region is CASSAGSAEKLFF. CDR3 in DNA: TGTGCCAGCAGCGCCGGGTCGGCTGAAAAACTGTTTTTT.

This clone was seen a single time. This chain connects TRBV18 to TRBJ2-7; 7 bases agree with TRBD1. Germline CDR1 KGHSH, CDR2 LQKENI. The CDR3 is 13 residues long. V shed 3 bases, J shed 3 bases, and the junction held 2 bases outside the gene matches. CDR3 sequence (DNA): TGTGCCAGCTCACCGACAGGGATCTACGAGCAGTACTTC. Protein product: CASSPTGIYEQYF.

There are a few counts of this clone. CDR3 residues: CASSQTGTSLEQFF. CDR3 sequence (DNA): TGTGCCAGCAGTCAGACCGGGACTAGCTTAGAGCAGTTCTTC. This chain joins TRBV6-5 and TRBJ2-1; the match to TRBD2 covers 9 bases. The CDR3 has 14 amino acids. V shed 5 bases and J 10 bases; nucleotides not matched to a gene: 9. Germline CDR1 and CDR2: MNHEY and SVGAGI.

This clone was counted at least ten times. J is TRBJ2-7 and V is TRBV9, with 7 nucleotides matching TRBD2. CDR1 SGDLS and CDR2 YYNGEE come from the germline V gene. The CDR3 loop spans 14 amino acids. The J segment lost 1 base and the V segment lost 0 bases, leaving 1 base of the junction unmatched. Here the CDR3 reads CASSVGRGSYEQYF. Written as DNA, the CDR3 is TGTGCCAGCAGCGTAGGGCGGGGGTCCTACGAGCAGTACTTC.

This clone was recorded once. This chain connects TRBV19 to TRBJ2-5; D possibly corresponds to TRBD1 (6 bases). V gave up 4 bases and J gave up 5 bases, with 17 bases separating them. The CDR3 covers 15 residues. Germline CDR1 reads LNHDA; CDR2 reads SQIVND (reference sequence). This CDR3 reads CASSRANRVYETQYF. DNA for the CDR3: TGTGCCAGTAGTAGGGCGAACAGGGTTTACGAGACCCAGTACTTC. Using reference TRBV19 and TRBJ2-5 for the parts outside the CDR3, the full variable domain is DGGITQSPKYLFRKEGQNVTLSCEQNLNHDAMYWYRQDPGQGLRLIYYSQIVNDFQKGDIAEGYSVSREKKESFPLTVTSAQKNPTAFYLCASSRANRVYETQYFGPGTRLLVL.

The chain couples TRBV5-4 to TRBJ2-1, with a tentative D call TRBD2 (5 bases). V was shortened by 5 bases and J by 10 bases, with 19 bases between the two germline ends. Germline CDR1 reads SGHNT; CDR2 reads YYREEE (reference sequence). The CDR3 extends over 14 amino acids. CDR3 loop: CASRKEVLPREQFF. The DNA of the CDR3 is TGTGCCAGCAGAAAGGAGGTCTTACCCCGGGAGCAGTTCTTC.

The chain recombines TRBV20-1 with TRBJ2-3; no reliable D call. From germline, CDR1 is DFQATT and CDR2 SNEGSKA (reference sequence). The CDR3 spans 12 residues. V was pared by 3 bases and J by 4 bases, with 8 bases between. This CDR3 is CSASLRADTQYF. In nucleotides, the CDR3 is TGCAGTGCTAGTCTTCGGGCAGATACGCAGTATTTT.

The chain uses TRBV4-1 and TRBJ1-6; the match to TRBD1 covers 7 bases. This CDR3 spans 14 amino acids. Per the germline V gene, CDR1 is MGHRA and CDR2 is YSYEKL. The V segment lost 3 bases and the J segment 10 bases; nucleotides outside the gene matches: 6. CDR3 nucleotide sequence: TGCGCCAGCAGCCATGGGACAGTAGGATCACCCCTCCACTTT. This gives the protein CASSHGTVGSPLHF.

V gene TRBV7-2 combines with J gene TRBJ1-6; possibly TRBD1 for D (5 bases). Germline CDR1 is SGHTA and CDR2 is FQGNSA. There are 16 residues in the CDR3. The ends were cut back, 1 base at V and 5 bases at J, with 12 bases in the middle. CDR3 protein: CASSLEGRVNNSPLHF. The CDR3 DNA follows: TGTGCCAGCAGCTTAGAGGGCAGGGTAAATAATTCACCCCTCCACTTT.

The chain combines TRBV29-1 with TRBJ2-3; perhaps TRBD2 as D (5 bases). The CDR3 sequence is 15 residues long. In germline, CDR1 is SQVTM, CDR2 ANQGSEA. V was clipped by 4 bases and J by 2 bases, with 16 bases between them. Written as DNA, the CDR3 is TGCAGCGTTGTCCCCAGCGGAGCGGTCACAGATACGCAGTATTTT. It translates to CSVVPSGAVTDTQYF.

The genes are TRBV3-1 (or the pseudogene TRBV3-2) and TRBJ2-7; 10 bases align to TRBD2. Germline V gene sequence: CDR1 LGHDT, CDR2 YNNKEL (reference sequence). There are 14 residues in the CDR3. J gave up 4 bases and V 1 base, and 1 base lay outside the gene matches. In DNA, the CDR3 is TGTGCCAGCAGCCAAGGAGCGGGAGGGTACGAGCAGTACTTC. Protein sequence: CASSQGAGGYEQYF.

CDR3 DNA: TGTGCCAGCAGCACAGACTGGGGGGGGAACACTGAAGCTTTCTTT. Protein: CASSTDWGGNTEAFF. The chain links TRBV7-8 to TRBJ1-1; maybe TRBD1 (5 bases). CDR1 is SGHVS and CDR2 is FQNEAQ in the germline V gene. Trimming stripped 5 bases from V and 1 base from J, with 14 bases between. The CDR3 runs to 15 residues. The complete variable domain, with remaining parts taken from reference TRBV7-8 and TRBJ1-1, reads GAGVSQSPRYKVAKRGQDVALRCDPISGHVSLFWYQQALGQGPEFLTYFQNEAQLDKSGLPSDRFFAERPEGSVSTLKIQRTQQEDSAVYLCASSTDWGGNTEAFFGQGTRLTVV.

The chain uses TRBV7-2 and TRBJ1-6, with D possibly being TRBD1 (5 bases). CDR3 length: 14 residues. Trimming took 6 bases from V and 10 from J, leaving 16 bases between them. CDR1 SGHTA and CDR2 FQGNSA come from the germline V gene. This CDR3 reads CASRGGWAQSPLHF. In DNA form, the CDR3 reads TGTGCCAGCAGGGGGGGTTGGGCCCAATCACCCCTCCACTTT.

The chain combines TRBV3-1 (or the pseudogene TRBV3-2) with TRBJ2-1; 13 bases match TRBD2. CDR1 is LGHDT and CDR2 is YNNKEL in the germline V gene (reference sequence). V dropped 0 bases and J dropped 9; count of bases not matched to a gene: 8. The CDR3 is 17 amino acids. CDR3 coding DNA: TGTGCCAGCAGCCAAGACTTCGGGACTAGCGGGACGATTGAGCAGTTCTTC. This sequence encodes CASSQDFGTSGTIEQFF.

The V and J genes are TRBV30 and TRBJ1-4; 7 bases line up with TRBD1. Germline V gives CDR1 GTSNPN, CDR2 SVGIG (reference sequence). With 2 bases clipped from V and 7 bases from J, the junction kept 10 bases outside the gene matches. This CDR3 has 15 amino acids. The DNA for the CDR3 is TGTGCCTGGAGTCCCCGGGGGGGACAGCGTGAAAAACTGTTTTTT. This codes for CAWSPRGGQREKLFF.

The V and J genes are TRBV19 and TRBJ2-5; tentative D call: TRBD2 (7 bases). Trimming pared 4 bases from V and 3 bases from J, leaving 18 bases between. The CDR3 contains 16 residues. Germline V CDR1 and CDR2: LNHDA, SQIVND (reference sequence). The DNA of the CDR3 is TGTGCCAGTAGTACCACGGGTTCGGGGGGCAAAGAGACCCAGTACTTC. Translation gives CASSTTGSGGKETQYF. Combining the CDR3 with reference TRBV19 and TRBJ2-5 gives the whole variable domain DGGITQSPKYLFRKEGQNVTLSCEQNLNHDAMYWYRQDPGQGLRLIYYSQIVNDFQKGDIAEGYSVSREKKESFPLTVTSAQKNPTAFYLCASSTTGSGGKETQYFGPGTRLLVL.